The 20 T cell receptor beta chains in this list originate from one sample, sequenced in a study of blood T cell repertoires in COVID-19. Generated by immunoSEQ multiplex PCR, the TCRdb table keeps only in-frame clones and is missing some. This table has about 68,000 clones, approximately 81% appearing once. The specimen sequenced was peripheral blood. The receptors come from a man over 45 with active COVID-19.

The chain recombines TRBV7-8 with TRBJ1-6; a weak D match, TRBD1 (6 bases). Germline-derived CDR1 and CDR2 are SGHVS and FQNEAQ. CDR3 length: 14 amino acids. V was shortened by 8 bases and J by 7 bases, with 15 bases between the two germline ends. The DNA of the CDR3 is TGTGCCAGCGGGGGCAGGGTCGGGAATTCACCCCTCCACTTT. Its translation: CASGGRVGNSPLHF.

The chain recombines TRBV30 with TRBJ2-7; 8 nucleotides agree with TRBD2. Germline V gene lookup returns CDR1 GTSNPN and CDR2 SVGIG (reference sequence). The CDR3 extends over 12 amino acids. V shed 5 bases and J 7 bases; nucleotides not matched to a gene: 7. CDR3 nucleotides: TGTGCCTGGGGCGGACTAGCTGTTGAGCAGTACTTC. This gives the protein CAWGGLAVEQYF.

The chain couples TRBV24-1 to TRBJ2-1; 7 bases match TRBD2. V was pared by 3 bases and J by 5 bases, with 12 bases of the junction left unmatched. This CDR3 is 17 amino acids long. Germline loops: CDR1 KGHDR, CDR2 SFDVKD. The CDR3 region is CATSDLYSGAGNNEQFF. The CDR3 DNA is TGTGCCACCAGTGATCTCTACAGCGGGGCAGGGAACAATGAGCAGTTCTTC.

The chain couples TRBV11-2 to TRBJ2-7, with TRBD1 identical over 9 bases. The V and J ends lost 5 bases and 6 bases, in that order; junction bases with no gene match: 14. Germline lookup yields CDR1 SGHAT and CDR2 FQNNGV. This CDR3 region has 16 residues. The CDR3 loop is CASSTGPGTGIREQYF. The CDR3 DNA reads as TGTGCCAGCAGCACCGGCCCCGGGACAGGGATTCGCGAGCAGTACTTC.

The sample holds one count of this clone. The rearrangement joins TRBV4-3 to TRBJ2-5; tentative D call: TRBD2 (6 bases). Germline CDR1 reads LGHNA; CDR2 reads YSLEER. V lost 0 bases to trimming and J lost 7 bases, with 9 bases between them. The CDR3 is made up of 13 amino acids. The CDR3 coding sequence is TGCGCCAGCAGCCAAGATAGGGAGGCGACCCAGTACTTC. This codes for CASSQDREATQYF.

This chain connects TRBV6-5 to TRBJ2-2; no reliable D call. The CDR3 totals 12 residues. Germline CDR1 is MNHEY and CDR2 is SVGAGI. The V end was cut by 8 bases, the J end by 1 base, with 5 bases between. CDR3 in amino acids: CASSQNTGELFF. The CDR3 nucleotides are TGTGCCAGCTCCCAGAACACCGGGGAGCTGTTTTTT.

The chain uses TRBV9 and TRBJ2-2; D is ambiguous. CDR1 is SGDLS and CDR2 is YYNGEE in the germline V gene. This CDR3 is 13 amino acids long. Trimming took 3 bases from V and 4 from J, leaving 7 bases between them. The chain's CDR3 is CASSGSSTGELFF. DNA for the CDR3: TGTGCCAGCAGCGGATCTAGCACCGGGGAGCTGTTTTTT.

In nucleotides, the CDR3 is TGTGCCAGCAGTTTAATGGGCGAGCAGTTCTTC. Its translation is CASSLMGEQFF. V is TRBV6-2 or TRBV6-3 and J is TRBJ2-1, with D hard to call. Between the trimmed V and J ends, which lost 4 bases and 10 bases, there was a span of 8 bases. The length of the CDR3 is 11 residues. Germline V gives CDR1 MNHEY, CDR2 SVGEGT.

This clone showed up just once. This chain connects TRBV6-5 to TRBJ2-3; 7 bases agree with TRBD1. Germline values: CDR1 MNHEY, CDR2 SVGAGI. Trimming took 8 bases from V and 5 from J; bases not matched to a gene: 4. This CDR3 comprises 12 residues. The CDR3 nucleotides read TGTGCCAGCGGCAACAGGGGAGATACGCAGTATTTT. This sequence encodes CASGNRGDTQYF.

The CDR3 loop reads CAWSVPAPVDTQYF. The CDR3 DNA sequence: TGTGCCTGGAGTGTTCCCGCCCCAGTGGATACGCAGTATTTT. The V call is TRBV30, the J call TRBJ2-3; D not resolved. CDR3 length: 14 residues. The V gene lost 0 bases and the J gene lost 6 bases, with 13 bases spanning the gap. Germline assignment: CDR1 GTSNPN and CDR2 SVGIG (reference sequence).

The J gene is TRBJ2-2, the V gene TRBV29-1; tentative D call: TRBD2 (5 bases). V gave up 1 base and J gave up 5 bases, with 8 bases separating them. Germline V CDR1 and CDR2: SQVTM, ANQGSEA. CDR3 size: 13 residues. CDR3 sequence (DNA): TGCAGCGTTGAAGTTACTAGGACCGGGGAGCTGTTTTTT. Translating it yields CSVEVTRTGELFF.

The rearrangement joins TRBV19 to TRBJ2-3; TRBD2 agrees at 7 bases. CDR1 and CDR2 from the germline V gene are LNHDA and SQIVND (reference sequence). V was pared by 3 bases and J by 1 base, with 4 bases of the junction left unmatched. The CDR3 spans 15 residues. The CDR3 sequence: CASSIAGVGTDTQYF. As DNA, the CDR3 is TGTGCCAGTAGTATCGCGGGGGTTGGCACAGATACGCAGTATTTT.

The chain is built from TRBV10-3 and TRBJ2-3, with no clear D. The CDR3 runs 14 residues. Germline V gives CDR1 ENHRY, CDR2 SYGVKD. Trimming cost V 6 bases and J 4 bases, with 14 bases left between them. The CDR3 loop is CAISLTEKADTQYF. The CDR3 DNA sequence: TGTGCCATCAGCCTTACAGAGAAGGCAGATACGCAGTATTTT.

This chain connects TRBV10-1 to TRBJ2-2, with TRBD1 matching 9 bases. CDR3 length: 15 residues. Per germline, CDR1 WNHNN and CDR2 SYGVQD (reference sequence). Losses at the gene ends were 2 bases for V and 7 bases for J; bases not matched to a gene: 5. The CDR3 here is CASSEQGQGIGELFF. CDR3 DNA: TGCGCCAGCAGTGAGCAAGGACAGGGGATCGGGGAGCTGTTTTTT.

The chain uses TRBV11-2 and TRBJ1-1; 8 nucleotides match TRBD1. Germline trimming cut 2 bases from V and 6 bases from J; bases unmatched to any gene: 8. The CDR3 totals 15 residues. Looked up from germline, CDR1 is SGHAT and CDR2 is FQNNGV. The CDR3 here is CASSLRAGTGPEAFF. Written as DNA, the CDR3 is TGTGCCAGCAGCTTAAGGGCCGGGACAGGCCCTGAAGCTTTCTTT.

This clone was observed a single time. The chain combines TRBV13 with TRBJ2-3; 7 positions agree with TRBD2. With 0 bases clipped from V and 6 bases from J, the junction kept 9 bases outside the gene matches. Germline CDR1 is PRHDT and CDR2 is FYEKMQ (reference sequence). The CDR3 runs to 16 residues. The CDR3 reads CASSLGGGLPEDTQYF. The CDR3 DNA reads TGTGCCAGCAGCTTAGGGGGGGGACTACCTGAGGATACGCAGTATTTT.

The V and J genes are TRBV5-6 and TRBJ2-2; D gene ambiguous. With 4 bases removed from V and 8 bases from J, the gap between germline ends came to 9 bases. CDR1 and CDR2 from the germline V gene are SGHDT and YYEEEE. The CDR3 extends over 12 amino acids. Here the CDR3 reads CASSPSRGELFF. In nucleotides, the CDR3 is TGTGCCAGCAGCCCCTCGCGGGGGGAGCTGTTTTTT.

The chain joins TRBV11-3 to TRBJ2-1, with D possibly TRBD2 on 6 matching bases. CDR1 SGHNT and CDR2 YENEEA come from the germline V gene. V was clipped by 3 bases and J by 5 bases, with 11 bases between them. CDR3 length equals 14 residues. The CDR3 nucleotides are TGTGCCAGCAGCTTCTCGGGAGAGAACAATGAGCAGTTCTTC. Its protein is CASSFSGENNEQFF. The variable domain in full, with the rest retrieved from reference TRBV11-3 and TRBJ2-1, is EAGVVQSPRYKIIEKKQPVAFWCNPISGHNTLYWYLQNLGQGPELLIRYENEEAVDDSQLPKDRFSAERLKGVDSTLKIQPAELGDSAVYLCASSFSGENNEQFFGPGTRLTVL.

The genes are TRBV19 and TRBJ2-1; 14 nucleotides line up with TRBD2. Trimming removed 4 bases from V and 2 bases from J; junction bases left unmatched: 4. The CDR3 consists of 17 residues. Germline lookup yields CDR1 LNHDA and CDR2 SQIVND (reference sequence). This chain's CDR3 is CASSTTSGRGPYNEQFF. CDR3 sequence (DNA): TGTGCCAGTAGTACGACTAGCGGGAGGGGCCCCTACAATGAGCAGTTCTTC.

The sample holds one count of this clone. The V call is TRBV6-5, the J call TRBJ2-5, with TRBD2 identical over 7 bases. The CDR3 has 14 residues. CDR1 MNHEY and CDR2 SVGAGI come from the germline V gene. V was pared by 4 bases and J by 4 bases, with 6 bases of the junction left unmatched. The CDR3 sequence is CASSSGTTLETQYF. CDR3 nucleotides: TGTGCCAGCAGTTCCGGGACTACGCTAGAGACCCAGTACTTC.